This TCR beta chain was documented in a study of a mutant IDH1 vaccine in newly diagnosed glioma. Overall study context: Visit V13 took place at week 47, and visit V12 happened at week 35. Whole-study results and caveats: Among all patients, vaccine-induced immune responses occurred in approximately 94%.

Time point defined: week 47, end of study. Alongside topical imiquimod, each dose of vaccine comprised 300 ug of mutant IDH1 20-mer peptide. Measured with immunoSEQ multiplex PCR; TCRdb has only the in-frame clones, and not every one. The sample lists over 30,000 clones, roughly 89% occurring once. This CDR3 contains 13 residues. Per germline, CDR1 SGHNT and CDR2 YYREEE (reference sequence). The ends were cut back, 3 bases at V and 6 bases at J, with 11 bases in the middle. Details on this clone: Antigen unknown.

This specimen was PBMCs, taken from a glioma patient whose treatment included an IDH1 peptide vaccine. The receptor was isolated from a woman aged 30 to 39 with glioma. The chain uses TRBV5-4 and TRBJ2-3; D unclear. The CDR3 spells CASSSAQQDTQYF. In DNA form, the CDR3 reads TGTGCCAGCAGCTCCGCACAGCAGGATACGCAGTATTTT.